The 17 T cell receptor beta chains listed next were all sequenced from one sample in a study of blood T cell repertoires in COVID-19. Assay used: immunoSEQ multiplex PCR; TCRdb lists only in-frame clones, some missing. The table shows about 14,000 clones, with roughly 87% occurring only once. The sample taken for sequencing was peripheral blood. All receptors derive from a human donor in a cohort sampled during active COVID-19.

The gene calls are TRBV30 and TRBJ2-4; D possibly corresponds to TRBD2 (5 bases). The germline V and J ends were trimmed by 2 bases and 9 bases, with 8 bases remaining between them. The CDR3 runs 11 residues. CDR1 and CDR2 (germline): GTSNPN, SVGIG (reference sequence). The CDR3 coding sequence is TGTGCCTGGAGTTCTGGAGGCATTCAGTACTTC. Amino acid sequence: CAWSSGGIQYF. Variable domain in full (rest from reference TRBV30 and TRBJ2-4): SQTIHQWPATLVQPVGSPLSLECTVEGTSNPNLYWYRQAAGRGLQLLFYSVGIGQISSEVPQNLSASRPQDRQFILSSKKLLLSDSGFYLCAWSSGGIQYFGAGTRLSVL.

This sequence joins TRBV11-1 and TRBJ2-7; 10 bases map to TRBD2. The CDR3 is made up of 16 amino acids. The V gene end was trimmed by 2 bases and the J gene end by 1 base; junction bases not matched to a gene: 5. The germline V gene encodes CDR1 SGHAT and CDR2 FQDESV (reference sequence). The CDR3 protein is CASSLSSGGPSYEQYF. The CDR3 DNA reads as TGTGCCAGCAGCTTATCTAGCGGGGGCCCATCCTACGAGCAGTACTTC.

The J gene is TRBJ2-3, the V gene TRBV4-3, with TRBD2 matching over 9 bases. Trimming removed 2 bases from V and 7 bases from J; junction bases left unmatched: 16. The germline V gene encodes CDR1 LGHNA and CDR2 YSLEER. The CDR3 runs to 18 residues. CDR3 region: CASSQIAGAPNLANTQYF. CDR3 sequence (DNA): TGCGCCAGCAGCCAAATAGCGGGGGCCCCGAACCTGGCGAATACGCAGTATTTT.

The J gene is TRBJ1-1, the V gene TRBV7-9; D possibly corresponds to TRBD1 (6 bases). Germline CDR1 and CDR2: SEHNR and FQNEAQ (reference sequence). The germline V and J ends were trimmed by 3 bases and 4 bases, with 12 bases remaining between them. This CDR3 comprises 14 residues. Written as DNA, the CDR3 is TGTGCCAGCAGCTTCGGGGGAGGGGGCACTGAAGCTTTCTTT. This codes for CASSFGGGGTEAFF.

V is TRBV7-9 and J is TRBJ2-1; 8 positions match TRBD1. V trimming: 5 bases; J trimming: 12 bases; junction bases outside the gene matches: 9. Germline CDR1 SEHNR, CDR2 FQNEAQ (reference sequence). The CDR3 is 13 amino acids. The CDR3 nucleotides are TGTGCCAGCAGCGGGGGATCAGGGACAGGGCAGTTCTTC. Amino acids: CASSGGSGTGQFF.

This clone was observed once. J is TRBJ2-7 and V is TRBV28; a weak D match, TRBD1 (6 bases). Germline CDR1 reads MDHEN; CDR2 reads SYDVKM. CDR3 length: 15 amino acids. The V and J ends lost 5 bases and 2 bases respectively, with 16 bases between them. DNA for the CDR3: TGTGCCAGCAGTCGAGCCGGGACAAGGGCCTACGAGCAGTACTTC. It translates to CASSRAGTRAYEQYF.

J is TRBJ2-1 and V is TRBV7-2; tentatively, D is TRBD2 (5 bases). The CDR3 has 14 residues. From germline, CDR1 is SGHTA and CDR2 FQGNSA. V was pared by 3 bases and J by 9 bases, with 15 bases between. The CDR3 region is CASSFESGRGEQFF. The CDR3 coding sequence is TGTGCCAGCAGCTTTGAGTCCGGTCGGGGTGAGCAGTTCTTC.

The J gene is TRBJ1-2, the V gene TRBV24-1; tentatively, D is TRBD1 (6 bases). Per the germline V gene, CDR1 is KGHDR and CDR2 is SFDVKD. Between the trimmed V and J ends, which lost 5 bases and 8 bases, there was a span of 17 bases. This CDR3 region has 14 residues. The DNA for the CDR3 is TGTGCCACCAGTGCCACAGGGTTCGTGGGCGGCTACACCTTC. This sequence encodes CATSATGFVGGYTF.

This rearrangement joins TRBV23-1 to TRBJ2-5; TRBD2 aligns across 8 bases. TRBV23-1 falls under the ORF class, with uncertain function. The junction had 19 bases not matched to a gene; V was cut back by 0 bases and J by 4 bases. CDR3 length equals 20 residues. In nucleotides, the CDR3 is TGCGCCAGCAGTCAATCTCCTCCACTATATAGCGGGGCCTCCGGAGAGACCCAGTACTTC. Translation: CASSQSPPLYSGASGETQYF.

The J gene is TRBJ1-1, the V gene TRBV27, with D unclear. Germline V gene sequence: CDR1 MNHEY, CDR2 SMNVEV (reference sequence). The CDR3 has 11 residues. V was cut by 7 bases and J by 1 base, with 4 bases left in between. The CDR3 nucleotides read TGTGCCAGCACCCAGAACACTGAAGCTTTCTTT. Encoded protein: CASTQNTEAFF.

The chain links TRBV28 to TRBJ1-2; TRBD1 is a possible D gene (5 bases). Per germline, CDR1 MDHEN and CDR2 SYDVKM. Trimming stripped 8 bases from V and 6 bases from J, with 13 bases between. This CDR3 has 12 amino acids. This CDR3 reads CASLEGNDGYTF. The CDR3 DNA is TGTGCCAGCTTGGAGGGGAACGATGGCTACACCTTC.

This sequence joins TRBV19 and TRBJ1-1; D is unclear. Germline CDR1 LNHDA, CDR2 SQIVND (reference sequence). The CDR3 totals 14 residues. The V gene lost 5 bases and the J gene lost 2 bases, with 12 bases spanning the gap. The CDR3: CASSAGYINTEAFF. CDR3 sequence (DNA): TGTGCCAGTAGTGCGGGTTATATAAACACTGAAGCTTTCTTT.

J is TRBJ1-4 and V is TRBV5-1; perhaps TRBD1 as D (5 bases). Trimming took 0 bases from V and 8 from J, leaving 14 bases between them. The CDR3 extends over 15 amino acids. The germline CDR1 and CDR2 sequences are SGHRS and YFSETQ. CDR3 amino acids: CASSLDGRVGEKLFF. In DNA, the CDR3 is TGCGCCAGCAGCTTGGATGGCAGGGTCGGAGAAAAACTGTTTTTT.

The CDR3 loop is CASSDSSNEKLFF. For the CDR3, the DNA is TGTGCCAGCAGTGACAGTTCTAATGAAAAACTGTTTTTT. V and J are TRBV2 and TRBJ1-4; D is undetermined. Germline assignment: CDR1 SNHLY and CDR2 FYNNEI. V was clipped by 3 bases and J by 3 bases, with 5 bases between them. There are 13 residues in the CDR3.

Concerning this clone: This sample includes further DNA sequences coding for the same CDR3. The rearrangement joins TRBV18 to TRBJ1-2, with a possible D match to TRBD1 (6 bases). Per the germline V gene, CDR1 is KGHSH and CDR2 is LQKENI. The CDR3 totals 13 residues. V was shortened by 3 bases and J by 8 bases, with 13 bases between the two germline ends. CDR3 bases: TGTGCCAGCTCACCGCCTACAGGGAGAGGCTACACCTTC. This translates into CASSPPTGRGYTF.

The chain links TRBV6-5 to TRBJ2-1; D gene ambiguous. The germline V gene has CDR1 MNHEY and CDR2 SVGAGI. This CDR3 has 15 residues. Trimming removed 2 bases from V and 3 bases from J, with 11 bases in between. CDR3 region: CASSYGSVDYNEQFF. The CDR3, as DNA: TGTGCCAGCAGTTACGGCAGCGTAGACTACAATGAGCAGTTCTTC.

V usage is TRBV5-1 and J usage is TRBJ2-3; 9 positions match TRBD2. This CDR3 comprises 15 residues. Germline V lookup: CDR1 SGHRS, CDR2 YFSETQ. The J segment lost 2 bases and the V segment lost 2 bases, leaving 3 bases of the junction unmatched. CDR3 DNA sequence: TGCGCCAGCAGCTTAGGACTAGCGCACACAGATACGCAGTATTTT. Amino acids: CASSLGLAHTDTQYF.